This record covers a single TCR beta chain. This sample stems from a study of long-term antiretroviral therapy in people with HIV. In each sample, about 0.9-10 million cryopreserved PBMC were present before DNA extraction. With 10 bases clipped from V and 4 bases from J, the junction kept 7 bases outside the gene matches. The CDR3 totals 13 residues. CDR1 and CDR2 (germline): MNHNS, SASEGT. Running of the v3.0 immunoSEQ assay took place at survey level. Clones were sequenced by immunoSEQ multiplex PCR, and TCRdb holds only the in-frame ones, with some missing. The sample shows roughly 30,000 clones, 86% of them seen only once.

The TCR sequence derives from a woman in her twenties or thirties with HIV. The rearrangement joins TRBV6-1 to TRBJ1-1; 9 nucleotides align to TRBD1. The specimen comprised unsorted PBMCs, sampled 0.8 years after starting antiretroviral therapy. Here the CDR3 DNA reads TGTGCCATACACAGGGGGCCGGGCACTGAAGCTTTCTTT. Translating gives CAIHRGPGTEAFF.